In this sample, the clone carrying this T cell receptor beta chain turned up once. Its antigen is unknown. Stated time point: week 47, end of study. Topical imiquimod was applied with each vaccine dose, which held 300 ug of mutant IDH1 20-mer peptide. Repertoires were generated with immunoSEQ multiplex PCR, while TCRdb's copy carries only in-frame clones and drops some. The sample shows about 54,000 clones, around 83% of them seen only once. This record comes from a study of a mutant IDH1 vaccine in newly diagnosed glioma. Findings and limits, study-wide: Among top peripheral T cell clonotypes, changes seemed unrelated to pseudoprogression.

V lost 4 bases and J lost 0; bases outside the gene matches: 7. The CDR3 totals 18 residues. Germline values: CDR1 LGHNA, CDR2 YNFKEQ. The sequence was obtained from a woman in her forties or fifties with glioma. The specimen was PBMCs, collected from a glioma patient whose treatment included an IDH1 peptide vaccine. The rearrangement links TRBV4-2 to TRBJ2-3, with 13 bases identical to TRBD2. The DNA of the CDR3 is TGTGCCAGCAGCCTCCGACTAGCGGGGGGTTCTAGCACAGATACGCAGTATTTT. This encodes CASSLRLAGGSSTDTQYF.